This entry is about one TCR beta chain. Its target is not known. Primers for the PCR totalled 60 Vbeta and 13 Jbeta. TCRdb keeps only in-frame clones here, not all; method: immunoSEQ multiplex PCR. The sample consists of approximately 110,000 clones, roughly 80% of them appearing once. The CDR3 contains 15 residues. The germline V and J ends were trimmed by 0 bases and 6 bases, with 12 bases remaining between them. The germline CDR1 and CDR2 sequences are MNHEY and SMNVEV (reference sequence). The sample belongs to a study of cytomegalovirus exposure and HLA in healthy donors. The study's findings and limits: Researchers reported from a later analysis that most CMV-associated TCR beta chains appeared HLA-restricted.

The chain employs TRBV27 and TRBJ2-1, with D tentatively TRBD2 (7 bases). Material: PBMCs. The sequence was collected from a female donor in good health and CMV-seropositive. CDR3 bases: TGTGCCAGCAGTTTATCGAGGGGAGGGGGCAATGAGCAGTTCTTC. Protein sequence: CASSLSRGGGNEQFF.